Listed here are 15 T cell receptor beta chains from one sample, sequenced in a study of T cells in localized non-small cell lung cancer. Libraries were prepared by immunoSEQ multiplex PCR; TCRdb keeps only in-frame clonotypes and omits some of them. This table has about 35,000 clones, 85% to 95% appearing once. Here the sequenced sample was peripheral blood mononuclear cells, taken before any cancer treatment. The receptors stem from a female donor older than 55 with stage II lung adenocarcinoma.

J is TRBJ2-7 and V is TRBV11-2, with D tentatively TRBD1 or TRBD2 (6 bases each). Deletions cut 3 bases from V and 2 bases from J, with 20 bases between. CDR3 length equals 17 residues. Germline assignment: CDR1 SGHAT and CDR2 FQNNGV. CDR3 protein: CASSFAPPGASTYEQYF. CDR3 in DNA: TGTGCCAGCAGCTTTGCCCCCCCGGGGGCGTCGACCTACGAGCAGTACTTC. Complete variable domain (other parts from reference TRBV11-2 and TRBJ2-7): EAGVAQSPRYKIIEKRQSVAFWCNPISGHATLYWYQQILGQGPKLLIQFQNNGVVDDSQLPKDRFSAERLKGVDSTLKIQPAKLEDSAVYLCASSFAPPGASTYEQYFGPGTRLTVT.

The chain joins TRBV5-4 to TRBJ1-1, with TRBD1 matching 10 bases. V lost 3 bases, J lost 5 bases, and 13 bases stayed unmatched. The CDR3 contains 17 residues. Germline V gene lookup returns CDR1 SGHNT and CDR2 YYREEE (reference sequence). CDR3 region: CASSSGGQGMVGTEAFF. CDR3 coding DNA: TGTGCCAGCAGCTCCGGGGGACAGGGGATGGTGGGTACTGAAGCTTTCTTT.

The chain recombines TRBV15 with TRBJ2-2, with D perhaps TRBD2 (7 bases). V lost 3 bases and J lost 1, with 18 bases in between. CDR3 length: 18 residues. Germline V gives CDR1 LNHNV, CDR2 YYDKDF (reference sequence). The CDR3 DNA is TGTGCCACCAGCAGCCCCTTGGCGGGGGCCCAGAACACCGGGGAGCTGTTTTTT. Protein: CATSSPLAGAQNTGELFF. Based on the CDR3 plus reference TRBV15 and TRBJ2-2, the full variable domain is DAMVIQNPRYQVTQFGKPVTLSCSQTLNHNVMYWYQQKSSQAPKLLFHYYDKDFNNEADTPDNFQSRRPNTSFCFLDIRSPGLGDTAMYLCATSSPLAGAQNTGELFFGEGSRLTVL.

V and J are TRBV10-2 and TRBJ1-4, with 10 bases aligning to TRBD1. V trimming: 5 bases; J trimming: 8 bases; junction bases outside the gene matches: 14. Germline values: CDR1 WSHSY, CDR2 SAAADI. The CDR3 contains 17 residues. The CDR3 nucleotides read TGCGCCAGCAGTCCGGGACAGGGGAGGAGGTCCTGGGAAAAACTGTTTTTT. Protein sequence: CASSPGQGRRSWEKLFF.

The rearrangement joins TRBV28 to TRBJ2-7; no clear D. Trimming took 7 bases from V and 6 from J, leaving 13 bases between them. Germline CDR1 reads MDHEN; CDR2 reads SYDVKM. The CDR3 length is 12 residues. The CDR3 DNA follows: TGTGCCAGCACCCTCCCCCCTCGCGAGCAGTACTTC. Translating it yields CASTLPPREQYF.

Details on this clone: Other DNA sequences in the sample encode the same CDR3. CDR3 nucleotide sequence: TGTGCCAGCAGTTCGGTAGGAGCGCAGTTCTTC. It codes for CASSSVGAQFF. V usage is TRBV27 and J usage is TRBJ2-1; D remains ambiguous. Germline V gene lookup returns CDR1 MNHEY and CDR2 SMNVEV (reference sequence). The V end lost 4 bases, the J end lost 12 bases, and 10 bases lay between the germline ends. This CDR3 comprises 11 residues.

Here the CDR3 reads CASNLGGVDSPLHF. DNA for the CDR3: TGTGCCAGCAACCTGGGGGGGGTAGATTCACCCCTCCACTTT. V gene TRBV6-1 combines with J gene TRBJ1-6; a weak D match, TRBD1 (5 bases). Looked up from germline, CDR1 is MNHNS and CDR2 is SASEGT. V was clipped by 7 bases and J by 8 bases, with 15 bases between them. The CDR3 is 14 residues long.

V is TRBV5-1 and J is TRBJ1-4; no clear D. The CDR3 has 13 residues. The germline V gene has CDR1 SGHRS and CDR2 YFSETQ. V lost 6 bases and J lost 0, with 6 bases in between. For the CDR3, the DNA is TGCGCCAGCACCTTTGCAACTAATGAAAAACTGTTTTTT. Translated: CASTFATNEKLFF.

The rearrangement uses TRBV11-2 and TRBJ1-2; D call uncertain. This CDR3 is 15 amino acids long. Germline CDR1 is SGHAT and CDR2 is FQNNGV. The V gene lost 5 bases and the J gene lost 6 bases, with 19 bases spanning the gap. CDR3 loop: CASSPTLLGRDGYTF. CDR3 in DNA: TGTGCCAGCAGCCCCACCCTATTGGGGAGAGATGGCTACACCTTC.

This clone was picked up a small number of times. This chain joins TRBV6-5 and TRBJ2-1; 9 bases map to TRBD2. CDR1 is MNHEY and CDR2 is SVGAGI in the germline V gene. V lost 6 bases to trimming and J lost 5 bases; unmatched junction nucleotides: 8. CDR3 size: 15 residues. The CDR3 DNA follows: TGTGCCAGCAGCCAAGGCCTAGCGGGAAACAATGAGCAGTTCTTC. This encodes CASSQGLAGNNEQFF.

The CDR3 coding sequence is TGTGCCAGCAGCTTAACCTTTGGGGGGCCAAGACCCTACAATGAGCAGTTCTTC. Protein sequence: CASSLTFGGPRPYNEQFF. This chain links TRBV7-2 with TRBJ2-1, with D perhaps TRBD1 or TRBD2 (6 bases each). The CDR3 runs 18 residues. In germline, CDR1 is SGHTA, CDR2 FQGNSA. V was trimmed by 2 bases and J by 2 bases, leaving 19 bases between them.

The chain couples TRBV5-6 to TRBJ2-3, with a tentative D call TRBD2 (5 bases). V was clipped by 0 bases and J by 3 bases, with 14 bases between them. The CDR3 has 16 amino acids. The germline V gene encodes CDR1 SGHDT and CDR2 YYEEEE. This CDR3 is CASSLAPPRGTDTQYF. The CDR3 DNA sequence: TGTGCCAGCAGCTTGGCACCTCCCCGGGGAACAGATACGCAGTATTTT.

The chain is built from TRBV5-5 and TRBJ1-4; 10 bases line up with TRBD1. This CDR3 has 16 amino acids. Germline values: CDR1 SGHKS, CDR2 YYEKEE (reference sequence). Trimming took 4 bases from V and 4 from J; bases not matched to a gene: 7. The CDR3 region is CASSPWTGGRNEKLFF. CDR3 bases: TGTGCCAGCAGCCCCTGGACAGGGGGACGTAATGAAAAACTGTTTTTT.

The rearrangement joins TRBV18 to TRBJ1-2; 9 bases fit TRBD1. This CDR3 has 15 residues. Trimming at V came to 2 bases and at J to 3 bases, leaving 4 bases not matched to a gene. The germline V gene has CDR1 KGHSH and CDR2 LQKENI. The CDR3 DNA follows: TGTGCCAGCTCACCAGGACAGGGGTTTGACTATGGCTACACCTTC. Translating it yields CASSPGQGFDYGYTF. Combining the CDR3 with reference TRBV18 and TRBJ1-2 gives the whole variable domain NAGVMQNPRHLVRRRGQEARLRCSPMKGHSHVYWYRQLPEEGLKFMVYLQKENIIDESGMPKERFSAEFPKEGPSILRIQQVVRGDSAAYFCASSPGQGFDYGYTFGSGTRLTVV.

The chain has TRBV5-4 and TRBJ2-2; D might be TRBD1 (6 bases). V shed 0 bases and J shed 5 bases, with 11 bases lying between them. This CDR3 has 15 amino acids. Per germline, CDR1 SGHNT and CDR2 YYREEE (reference sequence). DNA of the CDR3: TGTGCCAGCAGCTTGGCAGGGGCGCCGACCGGGGAGCTGTTTTTT. Translated: CASSLAGAPTGELFF.